This T cell receptor beta chain was found in a study of control samples from healthy donors and cancer patients. About this clone itself: The junction differs from germline at one of its ends, possibly a read error.

Method: immunoSEQ multiplex PCR; TCRdb's copy keeps in-frame clones and lacks some. The data hold 150,000 to 200,000 clones, with around nine tenths observed a single time. Source material: blood. The sequence was obtained from a man aged 25 to 40 in good health.

The CDR3 DNA is TGTGCCAGCAGTCAAGGGTCGTTAGCTAACTATGGCTACACCTTC. It translates to CASSQGSLANYGYTF. The chain couples TRBV3-1 (or the pseudogene TRBV3-2) to TRBJ1-2; D unresolved. Per germline, CDR1 LGHDT and CDR2 YNNKEL (reference sequence). The CDR3 has 15 residues.